This TCR beta chain was recorded in a study of neoadjuvant anti-PD-1 for oral cavity cancer. Study conclusions and caveats: Only a few patients per response group were TCR-analyzed; validation needed.

This CDR3 has 13 residues. V was cut by 5 bases and J by 3 bases, with 10 bases left in between. CDR1 is MDHEN and CDR2 is SYDVKM in the germline V gene. In its sample, this clone was seen a few times. Its antigen remains unidentified. Patients were newly diagnosed with stage II-IVA oral cavity squamous cell carcinoma without prior systemic or radiation treatment. The protocol was immunoSEQ multiplex PCR, while the TCRdb copy is restricted to in-frame clones and leaves out a portion. Here the sample spans 14,000 or so clones, over 55% being singletons. This sequence joins TRBV28 and TRBJ1-2; possible D gene TRBD1, 5 bases. The clonotype originates from a person aged 35-79 years with oral cavity squamous cell carcinoma. Sample: PBMCs, taken before nivolumab (anti-PD-1) treatment. For the CDR3, the DNA is TGTGCCAGCAGTGTGGGGACGGACTATGGCTACACCTTC. Its protein is CASSVGTDYGYTF.